A few counts support the clone carrying this TCR beta chain. Its antigen is unidentified. The data belong to a study of CD8+ T cells in alopecia areata. Study-wide points: In patients, TCRs were shared less clearly than in mice, and HLA may possibly be involved. Across lesional scalp, and particularly alopecia totalis/universalis, clonality surpassed that of normal scalp.

Extracted RNA was reverse transcribed into cDNA, the sequencing template. TCRdb's table, derived via immunoSEQ multiplex PCR, lists solely in-frame clones and lacks some. Of about 200,000 clones listed, around three fifths are singletons. Trimming shortened V by 5 bases and J by 4 bases, and 11 bases separated the two germline ends. The CDR3 has 13 residues. The germline CDR1 and CDR2 sequences are MNHEY and SVGAGI. PBMC-derived CD4+ and CD8+ T cells were sorted. The genes are TRBV6-5 and TRBJ1-2; D unresolved. This clonotype was sampled from a human donor in good health. The source material was CD8+ T cells sorted from blood. CDR3 bases: TGTGCCAGCAGTACCCACGGGGTCTATGGCTACACCTTC. The encoded protein is CASSTHGVYGYTF.